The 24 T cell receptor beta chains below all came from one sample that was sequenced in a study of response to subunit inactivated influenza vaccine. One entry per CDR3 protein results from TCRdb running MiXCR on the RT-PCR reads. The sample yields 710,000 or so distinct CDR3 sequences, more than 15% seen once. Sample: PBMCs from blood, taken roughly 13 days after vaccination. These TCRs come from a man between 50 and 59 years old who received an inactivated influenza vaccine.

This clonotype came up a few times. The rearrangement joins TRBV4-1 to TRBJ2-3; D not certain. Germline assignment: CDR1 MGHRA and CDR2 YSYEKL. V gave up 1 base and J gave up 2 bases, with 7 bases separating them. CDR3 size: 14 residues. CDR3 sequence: CASSQGGDTDTQYF. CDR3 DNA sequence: TGCGCCAGCAGCCAAGGCGGAGACACAGATACGCAGTATTTT.

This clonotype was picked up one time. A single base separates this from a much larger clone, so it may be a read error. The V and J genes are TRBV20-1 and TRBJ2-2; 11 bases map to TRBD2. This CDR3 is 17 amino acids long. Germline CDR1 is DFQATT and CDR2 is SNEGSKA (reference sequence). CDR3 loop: CSSRDLGTSGYTGELFF. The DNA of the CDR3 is TGCAGTTCTAGAGATCTCGGGACTAGCGGATACACCGGGGAGCTGTTTTTT.

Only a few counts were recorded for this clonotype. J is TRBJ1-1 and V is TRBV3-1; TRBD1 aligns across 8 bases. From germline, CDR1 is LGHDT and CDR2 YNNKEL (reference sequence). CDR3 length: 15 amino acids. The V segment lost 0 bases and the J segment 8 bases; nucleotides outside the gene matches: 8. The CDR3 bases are TGTGCCAGCAGCCAAGATTTAACCAGGGGGCTCGAAGCTTTCTTT. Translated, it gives CASSQDLTRGLEAFF.

This chain's CDR3 is CAARTGNGYTF. DNA for the CDR3: TGTGCCGCACGGACAGGGAATGGCTACACCTTC. The rearrangement uses TRBV6-2 or TRBV6-3 and TRBJ1-2, with TRBD1 matching over 8 bases. V lost 11 bases to trimming and J lost 6 bases; unmatched junction nucleotides: 5. The CDR3 covers 11 residues. Germline V CDR1 and CDR2: MNHEY, SVGEGT.

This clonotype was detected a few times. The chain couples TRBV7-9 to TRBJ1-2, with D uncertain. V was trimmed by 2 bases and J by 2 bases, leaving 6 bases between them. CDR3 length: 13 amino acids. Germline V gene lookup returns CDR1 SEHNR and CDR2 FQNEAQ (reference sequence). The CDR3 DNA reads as TGTGCCAGCAGCTTATTACAGAACTATGGCTACACCTTC. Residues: CASSLLQNYGYTF.

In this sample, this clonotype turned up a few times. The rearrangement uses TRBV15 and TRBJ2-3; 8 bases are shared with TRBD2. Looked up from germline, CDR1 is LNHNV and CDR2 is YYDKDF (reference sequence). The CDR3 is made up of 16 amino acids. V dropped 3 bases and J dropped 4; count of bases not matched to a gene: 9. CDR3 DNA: TGTGCCACCAGCAGGCAGCGAGGACTAGCAGCAGATACGCAGTATTTT. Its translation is CATSRQRGLAADTQYF.

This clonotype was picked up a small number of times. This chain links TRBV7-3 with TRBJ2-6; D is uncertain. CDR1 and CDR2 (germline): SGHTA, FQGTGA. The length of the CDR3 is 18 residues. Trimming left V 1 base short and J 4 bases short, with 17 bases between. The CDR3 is CASSLRGWSAAGANVLTF. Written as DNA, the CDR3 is TGTGCCAGCAGCTTAAGGGGATGGTCGGCTGCGGGGGCCAACGTCCTGACTTTC.

The CDR3 sequence is CASSWDRTNEQFF. The DNA of the CDR3 is TGTGCCAGCAGCTGGGACAGAACCAATGAGCAGTTCTTC. V usage is TRBV21-1 and J usage is TRBJ2-1; TRBD1, as called in the table, went unchecked against the DNA. TRBV21-1 has pseudogene status. CDR3 size: 13 residues.

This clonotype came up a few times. Here the CDR3 DNA reads TGTGCCAGCAGTTCCCGGATTGCGGGTACTAGCACAGATACGCAGTATTTT. Its protein is CASSSRIAGTSTDTQYF. The rearrangement links TRBV6-5 to TRBJ2-3, with a weak D call TRBD2 (5 bases). Trimming removed 4 bases at V and 0 bases at J, with 17 bases between. The CDR3 loop spans 17 amino acids. CDR1 and CDR2 (germline): MNHEY, SVGAGI.

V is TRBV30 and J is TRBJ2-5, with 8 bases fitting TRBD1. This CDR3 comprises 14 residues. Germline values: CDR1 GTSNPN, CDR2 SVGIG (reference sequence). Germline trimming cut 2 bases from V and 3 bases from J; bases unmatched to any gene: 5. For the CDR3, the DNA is TGTGCCTGGAGTAAAGACAGGGGTAAAGAGACCCAGTACTTC. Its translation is CAWSKDRGKETQYF.

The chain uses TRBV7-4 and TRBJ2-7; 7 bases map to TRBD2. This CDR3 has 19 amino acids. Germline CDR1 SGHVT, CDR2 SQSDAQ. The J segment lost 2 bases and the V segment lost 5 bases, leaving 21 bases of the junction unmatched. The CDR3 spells CASSPRRGGSGCVAYEQYF. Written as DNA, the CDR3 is TGTGCCAGCAGCCCCCGCAGAGGCGGTAGCGGGTGTGTGGCCTACGAGCAGTACTTC. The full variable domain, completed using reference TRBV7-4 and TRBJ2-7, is GAGVSQSPRYKVAKRGRDVALRCDSISGHVTLYWYRQTLGQGSEVLTYSQSDAQRDKSGRPSGRFSAERPERSVSTLKIQRTEQGDSAVYLCASSPRRGGSGCVAYEQYFGPGTRLTVT.

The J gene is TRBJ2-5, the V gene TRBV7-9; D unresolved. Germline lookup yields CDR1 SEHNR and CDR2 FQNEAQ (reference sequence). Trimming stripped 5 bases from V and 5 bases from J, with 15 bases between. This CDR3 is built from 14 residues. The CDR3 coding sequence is TGTGCCAGCAGCCCCATCGGACGACACGAGACCCAGTACTTC. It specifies CASSPIGRHETQYF.

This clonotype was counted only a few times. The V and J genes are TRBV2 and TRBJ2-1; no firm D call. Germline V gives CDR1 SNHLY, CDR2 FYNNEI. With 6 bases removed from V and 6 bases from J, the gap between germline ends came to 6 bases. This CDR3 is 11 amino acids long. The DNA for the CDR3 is TGTGCCAGCAGGATCGGCAATGAGCAGTTCTTC. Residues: CASRIGNEQFF. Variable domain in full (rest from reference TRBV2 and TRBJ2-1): EPEVTQTPSHQVTQMGQEVILRCVPISNHLYFYWYRQILGQKVEFLVSFYNNEISEKSEIFDDQFSVERPDGSNFTLKIRSTKLEDSAMYFCASRIGNEQFFGPGTRLTVL.

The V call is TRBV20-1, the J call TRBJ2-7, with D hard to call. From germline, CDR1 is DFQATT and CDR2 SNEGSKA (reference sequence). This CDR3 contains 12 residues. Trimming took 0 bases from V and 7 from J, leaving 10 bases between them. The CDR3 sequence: CSARDLPGEQYF. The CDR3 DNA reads TGCAGTGCTAGAGATCTCCCCGGGGAGCAGTACTTC.

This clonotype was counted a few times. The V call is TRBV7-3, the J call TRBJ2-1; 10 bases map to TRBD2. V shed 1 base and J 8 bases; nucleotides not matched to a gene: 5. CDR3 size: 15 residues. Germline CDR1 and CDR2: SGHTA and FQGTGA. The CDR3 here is CASSLMASGSYEQFF. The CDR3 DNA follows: TGTGCCAGCAGCTTAATGGCTAGCGGGAGCTATGAGCAGTTCTTC.

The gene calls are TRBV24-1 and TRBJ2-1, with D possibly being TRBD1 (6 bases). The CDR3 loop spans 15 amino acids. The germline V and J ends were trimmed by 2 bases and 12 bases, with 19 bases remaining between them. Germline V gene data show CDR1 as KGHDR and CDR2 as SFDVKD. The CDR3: CATSDSTGRRMRQFF. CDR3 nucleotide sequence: TGTGCCACCAGTGATTCGACAGGCCGCAGAATGCGGCAGTTCTTC.

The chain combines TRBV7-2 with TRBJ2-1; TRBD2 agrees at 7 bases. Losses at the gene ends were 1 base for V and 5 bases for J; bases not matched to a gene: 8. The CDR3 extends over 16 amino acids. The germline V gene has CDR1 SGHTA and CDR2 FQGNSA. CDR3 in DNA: TGTGCCAGCAGCTTAGGGGGCGGGGGAACTAACAATGAGCAGTTCTTC. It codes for CASSLGGGGTNNEQFF.

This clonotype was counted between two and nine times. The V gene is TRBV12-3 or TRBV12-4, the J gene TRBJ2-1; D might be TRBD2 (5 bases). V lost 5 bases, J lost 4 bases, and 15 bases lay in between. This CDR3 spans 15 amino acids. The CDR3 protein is CASSSGSFSYNEQFF. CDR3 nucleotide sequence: TGTGCCAGCAGTAGTGGGAGTTTTAGTTACAATGAGCAGTTCTTC.

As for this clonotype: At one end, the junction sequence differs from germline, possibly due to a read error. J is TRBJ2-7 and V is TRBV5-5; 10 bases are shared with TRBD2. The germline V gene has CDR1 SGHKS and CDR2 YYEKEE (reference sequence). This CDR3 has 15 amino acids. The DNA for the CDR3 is TGTACCAGCAGCTCCTCCCTAGCGGGGGCCTACGAGCAGTACTTC. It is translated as CTSSSSLAGAYEQYF.

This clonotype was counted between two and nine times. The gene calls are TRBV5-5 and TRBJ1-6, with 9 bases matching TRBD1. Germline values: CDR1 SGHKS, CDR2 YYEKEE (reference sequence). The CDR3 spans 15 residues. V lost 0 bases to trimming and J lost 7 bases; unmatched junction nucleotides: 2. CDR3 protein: CASSLGDRVNSPLHF. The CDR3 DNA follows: TGTGCCAGCAGCTTGGGGGACAGGGTAAATTCACCCCTCCACTTT.

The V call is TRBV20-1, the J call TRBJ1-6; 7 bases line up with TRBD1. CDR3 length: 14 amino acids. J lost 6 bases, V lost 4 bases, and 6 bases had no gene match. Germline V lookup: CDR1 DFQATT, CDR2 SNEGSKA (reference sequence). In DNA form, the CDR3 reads TGCAGTGCTAACCAGGGGGGACCTAATTCACCCCTCCACTTT. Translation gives CSANQGGPNSPLHF.

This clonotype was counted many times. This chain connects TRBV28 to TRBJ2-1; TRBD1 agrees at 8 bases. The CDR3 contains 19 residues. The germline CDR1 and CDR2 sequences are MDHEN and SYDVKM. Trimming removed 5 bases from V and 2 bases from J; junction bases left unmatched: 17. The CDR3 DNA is TGTGCCAGCAGTATAACCATCCTCACAGGGGGACGGACCTACAATGAGCAGTTCTTC. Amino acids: CASSITILTGGRTYNEQFF.

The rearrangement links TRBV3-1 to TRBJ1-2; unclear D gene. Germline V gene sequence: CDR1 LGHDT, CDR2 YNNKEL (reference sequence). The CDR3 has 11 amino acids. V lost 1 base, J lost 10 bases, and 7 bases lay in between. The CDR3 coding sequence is TGTGCCAGCAGCCAAGTATGGGACTACACCTTC. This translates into CASSQVWDYTF.

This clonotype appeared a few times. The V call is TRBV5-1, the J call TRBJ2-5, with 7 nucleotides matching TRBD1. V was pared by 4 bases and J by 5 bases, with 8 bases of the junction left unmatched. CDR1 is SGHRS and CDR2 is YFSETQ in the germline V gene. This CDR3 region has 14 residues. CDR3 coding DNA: TGCGCCAGCAGCCGAAAGGACAGGTTGGAGACCCAGTACTTC. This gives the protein CASSRKDRLETQYF.